The rows below give T cell receptor beta chains drawn from one sample of a study of blood T cells in healthy people across ages. TCRdb used MiXCR to reprocess the 5' RACE reads, holding one entry per CDR3 protein. The sample includes roughly 1,500,000 distinct CDR3 sequences, roughly 40% of them seen just once. The sample consisted of blood. These receptor sequences come from a woman aged 18-35 years in good health. Both conserved end residues are part of each CDR3. A D gene is named only where the DNA matches it firmly. Part of the rows lack a size; the others show once, few, many or a class for expanded clones.

many,TRBD2,TRBJ2-3,TRBV20-1,CSARLAGGSTDTQYF,TGCAGTGCTAGACTAGCGGGAGGGAGCACAGATACGCAGTATTTT
few,.,TRBJ2-3,TRBV5-5,CASSSIPRQGRDTQYF,TGTGCCAGCAGCTCTATACCCCGCCAGGGAAGGGATACGCAGTATTTT
few,.,TRBJ2-5,TRBV29-1,CSVEDLGRGAEVETQYF,TGCAGCGTTGAAGATCTTGGACGGGGGGCCGAGGTGGAGACCCAGTACTTC
.,TRBD2,TRBJ2-7,TRBV30,CASWGGSEQYF,TGTGCCTCCTGGGGCGGGAGCGAGCAGTACTTC
few,TRBD1,TRBJ1-1,TRBV28,CASSLGTGVNTEAFF,TGTGCCAGCAGTTTAGGGACAGGGGTGAACACTGAAGCTTTCTTT
.,TRBD1,TRBJ2-5,TRBV7-2,CASSNRGFRETQYF,TGTGCCAGCAGCAACAGGGGGTTCAGGGAGACCCAGTACTTC
.,TRBD2,TRBJ2-1,TRBV6-1,CASSTGTSVDNEQFF,TGTGCCAGCAGCACCGGGACTAGCGTGGACAATGAGCAGTTCTTC
.,.,TRBJ2-1,TRBV7-2,CASSPSGSSEQFF,TGTGCCAGCAGCCCCTCTGGGAGCAGTGAGCAGTTCTTC
.,TRBD2,TRBJ2-3,TRBV27,CASNPGTSGRAIFKIDTQYF,TGTGCCAGCAACCCAGGGACTAGCGGGAGGGCCATCTTCAAAATAGATACGCAGTATTTT
.,TRBD1,TRBJ2-1,TRBV30,CAWSDDGTGNYNEQFF,TGTGCCTGGAGTGACGACGGGACAGGGAACTACAATGAGCAGTTCTTC